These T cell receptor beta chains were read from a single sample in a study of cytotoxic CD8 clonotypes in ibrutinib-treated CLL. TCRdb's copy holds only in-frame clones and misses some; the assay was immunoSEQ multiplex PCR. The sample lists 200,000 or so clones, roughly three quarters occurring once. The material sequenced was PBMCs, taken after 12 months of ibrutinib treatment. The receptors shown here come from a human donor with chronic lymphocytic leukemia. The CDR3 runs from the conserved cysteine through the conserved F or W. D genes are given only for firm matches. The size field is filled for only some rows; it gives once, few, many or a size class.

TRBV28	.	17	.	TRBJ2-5	TGTGCCAGCGCCCTCAAGCCGGGGCGTGGGGAGAGAGGGACCCAGTACTTC	CASALKPGRGERGTQYF
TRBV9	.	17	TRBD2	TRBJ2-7	TGTGCCAGCAGCGGTAGTCCCTCTAGCGGGAGTACGTACGAGCAGTACTTC	CASSGSPSSGSTYEQYF
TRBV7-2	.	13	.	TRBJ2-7	TGTGCCAGCAGCCCCCGTCAGACCTACGAGCAGTACTTC	CASSPRQTYEQYF
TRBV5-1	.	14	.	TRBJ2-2	TGCGCCAGCAGCTTGGCTCGGGCCCCCGGGGAGCTGTTTTTT	CASSLARAPGELFF
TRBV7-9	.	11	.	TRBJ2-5	TGTGCCAGCGTTTCAGGCGAGACCCAGTACTTC	CASVSGETQYF
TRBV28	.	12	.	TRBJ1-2	TGTGCCAGCAGTTTGACAGGCTATGGCTACACCTTC	CASSLTGYGYTF
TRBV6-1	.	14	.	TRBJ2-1	TGTGCCAGCAGTGAAGGGCTAGCCAACAATGAGCAGTTCTTC	CASSEGLANNEQFF
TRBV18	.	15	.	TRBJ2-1	TGTGCCAGCTCACAAGGGAGCAGGGGATACAATGAGCAGTTCTTC	CASSQGSRGYNEQFF
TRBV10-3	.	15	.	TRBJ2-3	TGTGCCATCAGGCAGACACCAGGGCGGACAGATACGCAGTATTTT	CAIRQTPGRTDTQYF
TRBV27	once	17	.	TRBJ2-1	TGTGCCAGCAGACCATTAATCTTACCTAACCCCTACAATGAGCAGTTCTTC	CASRPLILPNPYNEQFF
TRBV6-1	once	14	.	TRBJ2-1	TGTGCCAGCAGTGAACTCCAGGGTAACAATGAGCAGTTCTTC	CASSELQGNNEQFF
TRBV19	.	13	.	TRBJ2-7	TGTGCCAGTATTGGGACGGGGTCCTACGAGCAGTACTTC	CASIGTGSYEQYF
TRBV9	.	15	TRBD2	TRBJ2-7	TGTGCCAGCAGCGTTTGGGCTAGCGGCACCTACGAGCAGTACTTC	CASSVWASGTYEQYF
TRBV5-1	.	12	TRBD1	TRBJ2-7	TGCGCCAGCAGCTGGACAGGGGGCGAGCAGTACTTC	CASSWTGGEQYF
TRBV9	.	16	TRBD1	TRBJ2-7	TGTGCCAGCAGCGCCTCGACAGGGGGCGCGGCCTACGAGCAGTACTTC	CASSASTGGAAYEQYF
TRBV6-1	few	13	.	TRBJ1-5	TGTGCCAGCAGTGGACAGCGGAATCAGCCCCAGCATTTT	CASSGQRNQPQHF
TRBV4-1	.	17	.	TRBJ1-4	TGCGCCAGCAGCCAAGATTGGGGGGAAGAGCCCTTAGAAAAACTGTTTTTT	CASSQDWGEEPLEKLFF
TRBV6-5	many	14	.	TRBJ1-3	TGTGCCAGCAGTTATGACCTCTCTGGAAACACCATATATTTT	CASSYDLSGNTIYF
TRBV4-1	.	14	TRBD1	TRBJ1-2	TGCGCCAGCAGCCAGACAGGGACTAACTATGGCTACACCTTC	CASSQTGTNYGYTF
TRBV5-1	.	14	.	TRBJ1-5	TGCGCCAGCAGCTTGTCCGGGGGCAATCAGCCCCAGCATTTT	CASSLSGGNQPQHF
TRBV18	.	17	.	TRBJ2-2	TGTGCCAGCTCACCGTTTAGGTGGGGCCTGGCCACCGGGGAGCTGTTTTTT	CASSPFRWGLATGELFF
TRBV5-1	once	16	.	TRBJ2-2	TGCGCCAGCAGCTTGGATCTCCCGAAAAGCACCGGGGAGCTGTTTTTT	CASSLDLPKSTGELFF
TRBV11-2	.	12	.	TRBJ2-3	TGTGCCAGCAGCTTAGTCCGGGATACGCAGTATTTT	CASSLVRDTQYF
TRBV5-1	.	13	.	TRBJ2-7	TGCGCCAGCAGCTTGGGGCGGAGCTACGAGCAGTACTTC	CASSLGRSYEQYF
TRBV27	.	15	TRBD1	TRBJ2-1	TGTGCCAGCAGTCATGCAAACAGGGGAAGCAATGAGCAGTTCTTC	CASSHANRGSNEQFF
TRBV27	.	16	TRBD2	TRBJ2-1	TGTGCCAGCAGTCCAGCGGGAGGGGCGGCCTACAATGAGCAGTTCTTC	CASSPAGGAAYNEQFF
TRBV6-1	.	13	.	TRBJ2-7	TGTGCCAGCAGCCTATCCGGACTGGGACAGCAGTACTTC	CASSLSGLGQQYF
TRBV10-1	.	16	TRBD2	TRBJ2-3	TGCGCCAGCAGTCCCGCTAGCGGGGGGGCAGCAGATACGCAGTATTTT	CASSPASGGAADTQYF
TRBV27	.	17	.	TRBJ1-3	TGTGCCAGCAGTTTATCCGGTTACGGCATTCTCCGAAACACCATATATTTT	CASSLSGYGILRNTIYF
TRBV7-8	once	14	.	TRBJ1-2	TGTGCCAGCAGCCCCAGACAGCCCTACAGTGGCTACACCTTC	CASSPRQPYSGYTF
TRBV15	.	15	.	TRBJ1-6	TGTGCCACCAGCAGGGACCGGGCCGAGGGGGCACCCCTCCACTTT	CATSRDRAEGAPLHF
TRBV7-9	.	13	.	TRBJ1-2	TGTGCCAGCAGCTTAGAAAGGGATGTGGGCTACACCTTC	CASSLERDVGYTF
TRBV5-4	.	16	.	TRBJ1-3	TGTGCCAGCAGCTTGGGTGGCCGGGTCTCTGGAAACACCATATATTTT	CASSLGGRVSGNTIYF
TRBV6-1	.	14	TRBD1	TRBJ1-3	TGTGCCAGCAGTAGACAGGGGTCTGGAAACACCATATATTTT	CASSRQGSGNTIYF
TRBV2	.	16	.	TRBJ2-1	TGTGCCAGCAGTGAAGAGGGGCTCCTGGGGTACAATGAGCAGTTCTTC	CASSEEGLLGYNEQFF
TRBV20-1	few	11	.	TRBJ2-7	TGCAGTGCTGTACAGGCCTACGAGCAGTACTTC	CSAVQAYEQYF
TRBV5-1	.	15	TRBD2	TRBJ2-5	TGCGCCAGCAGTCAAACGACTAGCGGGAGAGAGACCCAGTACTTC	CASSQTTSGRETQYF
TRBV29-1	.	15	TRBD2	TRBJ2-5	TGCAGCGTTGATGAGCTAGCGGGAGTAGTAGAGACCCAGTACTTC	CSVDELAGVVETQYF
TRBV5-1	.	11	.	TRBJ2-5	TGCGCCAGCAGCTTGTCAGGGTCCCAGTACTTC	CASSLSGSQYF
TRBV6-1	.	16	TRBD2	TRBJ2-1	TGTGCCAGCAGTGAAGGGATGGTAGCGGGGGGCAATGAGCAGTTCTTC	CASSEGMVAGGNEQFF
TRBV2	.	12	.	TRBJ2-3	TGTGCCAGCAGTGAGGTCACAGATACGCAGTATTTT	CASSEVTDTQYF
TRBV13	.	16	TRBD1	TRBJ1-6	TGTGCCAGCAGCTGGGGACAGGGGGAATATAATTCACCCCTCCACTTT	CASSWGQGEYNSPLHF
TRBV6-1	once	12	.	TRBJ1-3	TGTGCCAGCAGTGAATTGGGGAACACCATATATTTT	CASSELGNTIYF
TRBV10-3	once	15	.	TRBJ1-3	TGTGCCATCAGTGAGTCGACAGGCTCTGGAAACACCATATATTTT	CAISESTGSGNTIYF
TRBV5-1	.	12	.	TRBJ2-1	TGCGCCAGCAGAAAGGCGGCTAATGAGCAGTTCTTC	CASRKAANEQFF
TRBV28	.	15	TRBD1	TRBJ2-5	TGTGCCAGCAGTTTTTACAGGGGTCATCAAGAGACCCAGTACTTC	CASSFYRGHQETQYF
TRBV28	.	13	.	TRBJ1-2	TGTGCCAGCTACGACGGGGCGTCGAAGGGCTACACCTTC	CASYDGASKGYTF
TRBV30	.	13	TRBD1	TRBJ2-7	TGTGCCTGGAGCGCACAGGGGGCCGGGGAGCAGTACTTC	CAWSAQGAGEQYF
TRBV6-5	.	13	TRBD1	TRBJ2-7	TGTGCCAGTCCTGGACAGGACTTCTACGAGCAGTACTTC	CASPGQDFYEQYF
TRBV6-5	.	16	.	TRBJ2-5	TGTGCCAGCAGTTACTCGACTTGGGGGGGCGGGGAGACCCAGTACTTC	CASSYSTWGGGETQYF